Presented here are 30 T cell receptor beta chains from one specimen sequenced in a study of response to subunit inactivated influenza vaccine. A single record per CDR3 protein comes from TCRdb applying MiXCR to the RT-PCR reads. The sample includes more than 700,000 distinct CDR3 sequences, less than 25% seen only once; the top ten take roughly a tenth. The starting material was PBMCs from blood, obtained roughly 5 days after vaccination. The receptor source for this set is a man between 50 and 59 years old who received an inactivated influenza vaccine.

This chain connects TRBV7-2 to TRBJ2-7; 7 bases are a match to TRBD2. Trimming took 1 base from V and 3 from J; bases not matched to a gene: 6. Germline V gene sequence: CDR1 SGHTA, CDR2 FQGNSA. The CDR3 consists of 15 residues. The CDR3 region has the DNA TGTGCCAGCAGCTTAGTAGCAGGGAGGGACTACGAGCAGTACTTC. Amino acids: CASSLVAGRDYEQYF. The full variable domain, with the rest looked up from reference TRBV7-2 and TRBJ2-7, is GAGVSQSPSNKVTEKGKDVELRCDPISGHTALYWYRQSLGQGLEFLIYFQGNSAPDKSGLPSDRFSAERTGGSVSTLTIQRTQQEDSAVYLCASSLVAGRDYEQYFGPGTRLTVT.

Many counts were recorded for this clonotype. CDR3 in amino acids: CASSLASTGELFF. The DNA for the CDR3 is TGCGCCAGCAGCTTGGCTAGCACCGGGGAGCTGTTTTTT. V usage is TRBV5-1 and J usage is TRBJ2-2; no definite D call. CDR1 is SGHRS and CDR2 is YFSETQ in the germline V gene. The V and J ends lost 0 bases and 4 bases respectively, with 4 bases between them. This CDR3 has 13 residues.

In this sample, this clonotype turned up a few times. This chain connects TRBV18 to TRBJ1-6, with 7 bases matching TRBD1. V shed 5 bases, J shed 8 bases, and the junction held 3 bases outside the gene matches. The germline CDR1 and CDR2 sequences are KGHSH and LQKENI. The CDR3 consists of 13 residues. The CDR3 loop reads CASSVDRDSPLHF. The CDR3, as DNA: TGTGCCAGCTCAGTCGACAGGGATTCACCCCTCCACTTT. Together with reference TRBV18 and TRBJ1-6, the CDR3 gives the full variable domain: NAGVMQNPRHLVRRRGQEARLRCSPMKGHSHVYWYRQLPEEGLKFMVYLQKENIIDESGMPKERFSAEFPKEGPSILRIQQVVRGDSAAYFCASSVDRDSPLHFGNGTRLTVT.

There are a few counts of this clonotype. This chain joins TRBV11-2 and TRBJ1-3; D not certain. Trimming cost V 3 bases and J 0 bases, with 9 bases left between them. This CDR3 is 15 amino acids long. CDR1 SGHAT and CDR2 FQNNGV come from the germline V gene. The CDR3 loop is CASSFLTSSGNTIYF. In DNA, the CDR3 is TGTGCCAGCAGCTTCCTAACTAGCTCTGGAAACACCATATATTTT.

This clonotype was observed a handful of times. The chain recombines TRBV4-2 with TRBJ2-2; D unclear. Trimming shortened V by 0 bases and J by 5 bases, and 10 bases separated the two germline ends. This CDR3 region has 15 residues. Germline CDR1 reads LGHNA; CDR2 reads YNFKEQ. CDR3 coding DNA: TGTGCCAGCAGCCAAGATCAGTTGGCAACCGGGGAGCTGTTTTTT. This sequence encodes CASSQDQLATGELFF.

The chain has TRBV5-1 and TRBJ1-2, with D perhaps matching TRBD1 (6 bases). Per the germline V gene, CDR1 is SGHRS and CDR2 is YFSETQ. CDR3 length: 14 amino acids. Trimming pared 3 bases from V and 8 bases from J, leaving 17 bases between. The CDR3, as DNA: TGCGCCAGCAGCTCGACGGGGACACTCGGCGGCTACACCTTC. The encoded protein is CASSSTGTLGGYTF.

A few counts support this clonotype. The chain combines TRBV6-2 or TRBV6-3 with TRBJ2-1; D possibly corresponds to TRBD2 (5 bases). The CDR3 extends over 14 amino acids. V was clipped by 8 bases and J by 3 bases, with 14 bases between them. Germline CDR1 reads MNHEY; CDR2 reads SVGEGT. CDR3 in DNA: TGTGCCAGCGGAGGTCGACGGGTCTACAATGAGCAGTTCTTC. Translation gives CASGGRRVYNEQFF.

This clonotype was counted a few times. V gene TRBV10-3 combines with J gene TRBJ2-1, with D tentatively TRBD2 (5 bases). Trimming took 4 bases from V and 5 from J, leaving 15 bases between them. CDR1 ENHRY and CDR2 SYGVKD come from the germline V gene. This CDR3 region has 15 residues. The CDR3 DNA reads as TGTGCCATCAGTGTCTCACTAGTCGATAACAATGAGCAGTTCTTC. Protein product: CAISVSLVDNNEQFF.

CDR3 protein: CASTNPGQGYEQYF. In nucleotides, the CDR3 is TGTGCCAGCACCAACCCGGGACAGGGCTACGAGCAGTACTTC. This chain connects TRBV5-6 to TRBJ2-7; 9 bases align to TRBD1. Trimming cost V 6 bases and J 3 bases; bases outside gene matches: 7. This CDR3 is built from 14 residues. CDR1 is SGHDT, CDR2 YYEEEE, per germline.

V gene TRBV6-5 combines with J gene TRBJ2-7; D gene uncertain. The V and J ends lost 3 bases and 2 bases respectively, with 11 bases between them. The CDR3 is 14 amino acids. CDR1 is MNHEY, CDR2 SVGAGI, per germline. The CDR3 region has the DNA TGTGCCAGCAGTTATAGGGCTCCGACCTACGAGCAGTACTTC. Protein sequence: CASSYRAPTYEQYF.

CDR3 loop: CASSRGQGRGNEQFF. DNA of the CDR3: TGTGCCAGCTCACGAGGACAGGGTAGAGGTAATGAGCAGTTCTTC. The chain recombines TRBV18 with TRBJ2-1; TRBD1 matches at 8 bases. Germline loops: CDR1 KGHSH, CDR2 LQKENI. The length of the CDR3 is 15 residues. Trimming cost V 4 bases and J 7 bases; bases outside gene matches: 9.

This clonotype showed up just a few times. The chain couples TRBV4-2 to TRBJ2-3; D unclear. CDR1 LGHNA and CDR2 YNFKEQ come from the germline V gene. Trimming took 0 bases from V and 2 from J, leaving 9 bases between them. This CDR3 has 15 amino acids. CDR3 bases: TGTGCCAGCAGCCAAGATGGGATTTCCACAGATACGCAGTATTTT. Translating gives CASSQDGISTDTQYF.

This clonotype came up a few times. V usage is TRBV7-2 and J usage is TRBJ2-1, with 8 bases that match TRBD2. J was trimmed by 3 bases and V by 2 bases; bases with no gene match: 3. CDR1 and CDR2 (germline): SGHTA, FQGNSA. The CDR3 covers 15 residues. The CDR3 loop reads CASSLPLAGYNEQFF. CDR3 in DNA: TGTGCCAGCAGCTTACCTCTAGCGGGCTACAATGAGCAGTTCTTC.

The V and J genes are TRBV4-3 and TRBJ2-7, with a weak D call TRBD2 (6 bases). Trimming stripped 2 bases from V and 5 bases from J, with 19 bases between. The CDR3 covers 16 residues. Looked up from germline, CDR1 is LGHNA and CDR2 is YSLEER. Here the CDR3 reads CASSQTIGGFSNEQYF. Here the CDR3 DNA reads TGCGCCAGCAGCCAAACCATCGGGGGATTCTCTAACGAGCAGTACTTC.

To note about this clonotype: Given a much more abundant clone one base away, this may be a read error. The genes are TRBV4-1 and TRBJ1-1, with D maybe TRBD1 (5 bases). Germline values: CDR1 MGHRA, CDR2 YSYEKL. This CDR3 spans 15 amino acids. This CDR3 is CASSHDQGLNTEAFF. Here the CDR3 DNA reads TGTGCCAGCAGCCACGATCAGGGTCTGAACACTGAAGCTTTCTTT.

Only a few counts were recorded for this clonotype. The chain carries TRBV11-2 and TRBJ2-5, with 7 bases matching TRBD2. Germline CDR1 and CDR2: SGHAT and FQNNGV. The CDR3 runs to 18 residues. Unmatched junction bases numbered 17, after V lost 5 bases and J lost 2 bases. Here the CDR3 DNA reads TGTGCCAGCAGCCATCCGCGGGGAGGGCTGGCCGTACAAGAGACCCAGTACTTC. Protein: CASSHPRGGLAVQETQYF.

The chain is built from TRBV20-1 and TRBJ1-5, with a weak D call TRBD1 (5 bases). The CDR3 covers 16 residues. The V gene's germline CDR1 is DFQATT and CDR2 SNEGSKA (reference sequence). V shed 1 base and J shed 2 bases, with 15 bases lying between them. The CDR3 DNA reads TGCAGTGCTAGAGCCTTCAGAGGGGCTCGCAATCAGCCCCAGCATTTT. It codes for CSARAFRGARNQPQHF.

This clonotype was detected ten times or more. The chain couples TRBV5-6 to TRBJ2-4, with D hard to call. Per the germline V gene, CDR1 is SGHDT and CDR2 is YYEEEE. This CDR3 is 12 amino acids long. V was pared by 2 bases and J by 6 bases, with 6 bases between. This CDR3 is CASSFATNIQYF. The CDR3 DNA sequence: TGTGCCAGCAGCTTCGCAACAAACATTCAGTACTTC.

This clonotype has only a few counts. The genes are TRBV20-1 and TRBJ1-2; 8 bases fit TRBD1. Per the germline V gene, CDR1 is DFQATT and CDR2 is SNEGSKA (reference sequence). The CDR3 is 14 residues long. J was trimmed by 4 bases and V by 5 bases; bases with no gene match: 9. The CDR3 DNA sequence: TGCAGTGCTGCCCGACAGGGGCTGGGCTATGGCTACACCTTC. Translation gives CSAARQGLGYGYTF.

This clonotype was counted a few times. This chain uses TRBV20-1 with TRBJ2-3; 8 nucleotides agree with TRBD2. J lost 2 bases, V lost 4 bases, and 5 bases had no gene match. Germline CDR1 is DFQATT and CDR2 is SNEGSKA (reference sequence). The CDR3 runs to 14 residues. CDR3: CSAMGLDYTDTQYF. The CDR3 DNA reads TGCAGTGCTATGGGACTAGACTACACAGATACGCAGTATTTT.

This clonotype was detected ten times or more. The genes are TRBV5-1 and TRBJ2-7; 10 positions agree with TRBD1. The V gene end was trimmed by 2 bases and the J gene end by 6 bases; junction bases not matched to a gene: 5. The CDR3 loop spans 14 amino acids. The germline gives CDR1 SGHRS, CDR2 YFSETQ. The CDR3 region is CASSFVGQGREQYF. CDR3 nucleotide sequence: TGCGCCAGCAGCTTCGTGGGACAGGGGCGCGAGCAGTACTTC.

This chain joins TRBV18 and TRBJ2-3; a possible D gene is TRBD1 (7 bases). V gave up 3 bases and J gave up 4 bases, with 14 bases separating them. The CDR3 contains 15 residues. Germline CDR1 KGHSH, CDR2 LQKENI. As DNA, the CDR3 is TGTGCCAGCTCACCGGTCCAGGGGGAGGCAGATACGCAGTATTTT. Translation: CASSPVQGEADTQYF.

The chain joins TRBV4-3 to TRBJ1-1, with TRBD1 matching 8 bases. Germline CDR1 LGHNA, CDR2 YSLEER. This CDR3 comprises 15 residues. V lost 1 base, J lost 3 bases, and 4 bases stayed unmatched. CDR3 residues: CASSQADRDYTEAFF. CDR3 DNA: TGCGCCAGCAGCCAAGCGGACAGGGATTACACTGAAGCTTTCTTT.

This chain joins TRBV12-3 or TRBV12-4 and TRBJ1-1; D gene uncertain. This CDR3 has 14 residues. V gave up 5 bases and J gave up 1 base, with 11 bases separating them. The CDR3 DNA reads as TGTGCCAGCAGTAGTCGGGCGGAGAACACTGAAGCTTTCTTT. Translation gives CASSSRAENTEAFF.

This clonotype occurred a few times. This CDR3 is CSATHPSGGPSLDTDTQYF. CDR3 sequence (DNA): TGCAGTGCTACTCACCCTAGCGGGGGCCCGTCTTTGGACACAGATACGCAGTATTTT. The V call is TRBV20-1, the J call TRBJ2-3; TRBD2 agrees at 10 bases. Per germline, CDR1 DFQATT and CDR2 SNEGSKA (reference sequence). The CDR3 runs 19 residues. Unmatched junction bases numbered 18, after V lost 4 bases and J lost 2 bases.

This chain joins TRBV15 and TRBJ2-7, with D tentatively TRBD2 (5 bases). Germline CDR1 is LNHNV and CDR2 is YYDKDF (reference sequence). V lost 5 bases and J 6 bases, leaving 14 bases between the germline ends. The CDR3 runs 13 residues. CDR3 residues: CATSSDGLGEQYF. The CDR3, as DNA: TGTGCCACCAGCTCTGACGGACTGGGCGAGCAGTACTTC.

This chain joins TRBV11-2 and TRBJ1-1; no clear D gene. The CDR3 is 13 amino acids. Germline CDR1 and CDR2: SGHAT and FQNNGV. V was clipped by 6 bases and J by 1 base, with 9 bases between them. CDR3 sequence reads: CASRSNRNTEAFF. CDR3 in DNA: TGTGCCAGCAGGTCTAACAGGAACACTGAAGCTTTCTTT.

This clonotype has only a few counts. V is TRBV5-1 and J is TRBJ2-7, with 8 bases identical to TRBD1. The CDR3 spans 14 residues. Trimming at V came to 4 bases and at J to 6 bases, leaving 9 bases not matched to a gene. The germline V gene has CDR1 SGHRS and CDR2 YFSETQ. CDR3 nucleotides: TGCGCCAGCAGCAAGGACAGGGACCGCTCCGAGCAGTACTTC. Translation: CASSKDRDRSEQYF.

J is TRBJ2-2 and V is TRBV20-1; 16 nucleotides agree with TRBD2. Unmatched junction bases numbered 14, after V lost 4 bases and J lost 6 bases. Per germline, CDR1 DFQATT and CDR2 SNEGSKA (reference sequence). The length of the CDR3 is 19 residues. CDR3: CSAKHPGLAGGPLAGELFF. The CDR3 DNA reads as TGCAGTGCTAAACATCCGGGACTAGCGGGGGGGCCATTGGCCGGGGAGCTGTTTTTT.

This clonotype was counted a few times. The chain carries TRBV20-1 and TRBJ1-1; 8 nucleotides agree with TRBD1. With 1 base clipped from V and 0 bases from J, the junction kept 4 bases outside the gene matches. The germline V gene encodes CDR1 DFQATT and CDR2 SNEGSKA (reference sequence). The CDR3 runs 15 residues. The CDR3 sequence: CSARVTGGVNTEAFF. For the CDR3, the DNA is TGCAGTGCTAGAGTTACAGGGGGGGTGAACACTGAAGCTTTCTTT.